The clone carrying this TCR beta chain was observed a handful of times. The antigen remains undetermined. Unmatched junction bases numbered 8, after V lost 6 bases and J lost 0 bases. The CDR3 spans 15 residues. The germline gives CDR1 SGHRS, CDR2 YFSETQ. These data belong to a study of graft-versus-host responses after intestinal transplantation. Across the whole study: Those transplanted obtained multivisceral, liver-intestinal, or isolated intestinal grafts. Study observations and caveats: Early post-transplant declines in HvG were associated with peak levels of circulating GvH clones. Recipient bone marrow held GvH clones, some seen earlier in ileum or blood.

The repertoire was sequenced with immunoSEQ multiplex PCR; TCRdb's copy has only in-frame clones and lacks some. In the table there are approximately 76,000 clones, 84% of which are singletons. The input for sequencing was unstimulated CD4+ T cells sorted from spleen or lymph node cells, taken before transplant. This TCR came from a human donor who was the organ donor for an intestinal transplant. This chain uses TRBV5-1 with TRBJ1-1; the match to TRBD1 covers 7 bases. CDR3 loop: CASTPRTGMNTEAFF. CDR3 bases: TGCGCCAGCACCCCCCGGACAGGTATGAACACTGAAGCTTTCTTT.